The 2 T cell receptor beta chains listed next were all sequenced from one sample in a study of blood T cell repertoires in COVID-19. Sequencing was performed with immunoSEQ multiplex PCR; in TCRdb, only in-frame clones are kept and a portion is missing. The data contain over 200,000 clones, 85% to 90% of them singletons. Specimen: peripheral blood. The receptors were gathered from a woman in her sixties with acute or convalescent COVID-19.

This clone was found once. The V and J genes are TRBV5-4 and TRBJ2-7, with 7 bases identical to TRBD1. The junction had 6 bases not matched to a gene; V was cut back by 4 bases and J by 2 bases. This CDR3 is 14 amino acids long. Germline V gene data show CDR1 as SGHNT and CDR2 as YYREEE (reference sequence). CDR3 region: CASSPRDRPYEQYF. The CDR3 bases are TGTGCCAGCAGCCCCCGGGACAGACCCTACGAGCAGTACTTC.

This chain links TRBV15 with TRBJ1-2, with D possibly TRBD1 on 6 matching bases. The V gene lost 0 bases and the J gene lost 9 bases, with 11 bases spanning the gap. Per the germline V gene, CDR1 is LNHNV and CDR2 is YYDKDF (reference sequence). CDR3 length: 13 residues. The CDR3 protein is CATSRDRGSRYTF. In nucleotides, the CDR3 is TGTGCCACCAGCAGAGATAGGGGGTCGCGCTACACCTTC.